The clone carrying this T cell receptor beta chain came up a few times. Its matching antigen is unknown. These data originate in a study of blood T cells in healthy people across ages. Study-wide results and caveats: Age showed a roughly linear inverse relationship with TCR beta diversity per million T cells.

Each donor's blood draw was 7.5 to 10 milliliters of peripheral blood. PBMCs numbering at least 6.5 million were isolated per sample. A second PCR, run for about 7 to 11 cycles, used a sample-barcoded 5' primer plus a J-beta primer mix. Every sample produced at least 2.5 million CDR3-containing paired-end reads. A single record per CDR3 protein comes from TCRdb applying MiXCR to the 5' RACE reads. Of approximately 690,000 distinct CDR3 sequences in the sample, roughly 58% were seen once. V shed 8 bases and J shed 5 bases, with 15 bases lying between them. Per the germline V gene, CDR1 is DFQATT and CDR2 is SNEGSKA (reference sequence). The CDR3 consists of 12 residues.

The rearrangement joins TRBV20-1 to TRBJ1-2; possible D gene TRBD1, 5 bases. The TCR comes from a man in his 60s in good health. Sequenced input: blood. The CDR3 protein is CSPEGLLYGYTF. CDR3 coding DNA: TGCAGTCCGGAGGGACTGCTGTATGGCTACACCTTC.